These 3 T cell receptor beta chains originate from one sample sequenced in a study of identical twins (dated by TCRdb to 2016 to 2017). The library came from 5' RACE. The sequencer was an Illumina HiSeq 2000. TCRdb applied fastp at Q25 and MiXCR to the public reads, then kept only in-frame beta chains. CDR3 protein duplicates are merged, each entry listing the most common genes and DNA. The sample contains about 210,000 distinct CDR3 sequences, roughly 9.4% of them found a single time. Roughly 5% of the sample is held by the ten biggest clonotypes. The source material was memory (CD45RO+) T cells sorted from blood. The cell subset or site label corresponds to: CD45RO+ enriched T cells. Source of these receptors: a woman aged 18-29 years in good health.

To note about this clonotype: The junction departs from the called germline gene at one end, perhaps through a read error. The chain carries TRBV9 and TRBJ2-2; 7 nucleotides line up with TRBD2. This CDR3 spans 16 amino acids. Germline V gene data show CDR1 as SGDLS and CDR2 as YYNGEE. The CDR3 coding sequence is TGTGCCAGCAGCTCAAAGACTAGCTTAAGCACCGGGCAGCTGTTTTTT. Its protein is CASSSKTSLSTGQLFF.

The chain is built from TRBV6-2 or TRBV6-3 and TRBJ2-7, with 8 bases lining up with TRBD2. Per germline, CDR1 MNHEY and CDR2 SVGEGT. CDR3 size: 16 residues. V shed 2 bases, J shed 6 bases, and the junction held 12 bases outside the gene matches. The CDR3 reads CASSYPLGRDASEQYF. CDR3 nucleotide sequence: TGTGCCAGCAGTTACCCTCTCGGGAGGGACGCGTCCGAGCAGTACTTC.

The chain's CDR3 is CASSGTGANTGELFF. CDR3 DNA: TGCGCCAGCAGCGGGACAGGGGCCAACACCGGGGAGCTGTTTTTT. V usage is TRBV5-1 and J usage is TRBJ2-2, with 10 bases lining up with TRBD1. This CDR3 has 15 amino acids. In germline, CDR1 is SGHRS, CDR2 YFSETQ. J gave up 2 bases and V 4 bases, and 2 bases lay outside the gene matches.